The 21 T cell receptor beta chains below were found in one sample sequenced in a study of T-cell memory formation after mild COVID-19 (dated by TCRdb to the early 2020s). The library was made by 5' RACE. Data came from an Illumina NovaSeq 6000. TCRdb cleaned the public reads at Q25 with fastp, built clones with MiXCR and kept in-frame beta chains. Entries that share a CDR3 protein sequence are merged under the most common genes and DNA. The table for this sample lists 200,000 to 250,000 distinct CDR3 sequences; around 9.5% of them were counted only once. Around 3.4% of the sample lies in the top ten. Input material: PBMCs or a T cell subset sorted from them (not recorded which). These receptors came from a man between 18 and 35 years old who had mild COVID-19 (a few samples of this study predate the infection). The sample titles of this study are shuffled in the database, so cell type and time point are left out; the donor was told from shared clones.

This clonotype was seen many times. Here the CDR3 reads CASSKGQGNQPQHF. Written as DNA, the CDR3 is TGTGCCAGCAGCAAGGGACAGGGCAATCAGCCCCAGCATTTT. The gene calls are TRBV6-5 and TRBJ1-5; TRBD1 matches 8 bases. Germline trimming cut 6 bases from V and 2 bases from J; bases unmatched to any gene: 3. The CDR3 covers 14 residues. Per the germline V gene, CDR1 is MNHEY and CDR2 is SVGAGI.

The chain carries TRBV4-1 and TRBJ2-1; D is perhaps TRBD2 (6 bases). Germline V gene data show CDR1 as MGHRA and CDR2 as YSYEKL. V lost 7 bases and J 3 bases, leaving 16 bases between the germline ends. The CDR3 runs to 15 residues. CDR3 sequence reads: CASTRRGGSYNEQFF. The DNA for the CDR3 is TGCGCCAGCACCAGGCGGGGTGGGAGCTACAATGAGCAGTTCTTC.

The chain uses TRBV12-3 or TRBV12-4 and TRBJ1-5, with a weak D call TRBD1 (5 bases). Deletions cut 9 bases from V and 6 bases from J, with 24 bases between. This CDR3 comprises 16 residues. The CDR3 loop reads CASTVGGTQPFQPQHF. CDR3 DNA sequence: TGTGCCAGTACGGTCGGGGGGACCCAACCCTTTCAGCCCCAGCATTTT.

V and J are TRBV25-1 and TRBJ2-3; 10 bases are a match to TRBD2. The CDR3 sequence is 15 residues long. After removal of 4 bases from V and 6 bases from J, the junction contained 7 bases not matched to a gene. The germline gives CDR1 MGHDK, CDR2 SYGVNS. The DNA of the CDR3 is TGTGCCAGCAGTGCGACTAGCGGGTCGGTGGATACGCAGTATTTT. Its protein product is CASSATSGSVDTQYF.

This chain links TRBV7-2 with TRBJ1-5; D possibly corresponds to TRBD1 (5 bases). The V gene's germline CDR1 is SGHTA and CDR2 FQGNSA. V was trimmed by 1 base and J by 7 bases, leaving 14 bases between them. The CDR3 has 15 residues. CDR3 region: CASSLVTGGRQPQHF. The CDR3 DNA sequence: TGTGCCAGCAGCTTAGTCACGGGGGGAAGACAGCCCCAGCATTTT.

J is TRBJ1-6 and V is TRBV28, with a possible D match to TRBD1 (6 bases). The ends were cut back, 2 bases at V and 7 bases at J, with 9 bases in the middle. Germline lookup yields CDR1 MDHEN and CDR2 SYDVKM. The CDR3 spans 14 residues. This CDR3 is CASSLRGMNSPLHF. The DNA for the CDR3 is TGTGCCAGCAGTTTAAGGGGGATGAATTCACCCCTCCACTTT. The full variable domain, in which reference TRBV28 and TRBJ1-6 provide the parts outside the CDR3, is DVKVTQSSRYLVKRTGEKVFLECVQDMDHENMFWYRQDPGLGLRLIYFSYDVKMKEKGDIPEGYSVSREKKERFSLILESASTNQTSMYLCASSLRGMNSPLHFGNGTRLTVT.

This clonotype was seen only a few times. The CDR3 DNA is TGTGCCACCAGCATCCTACTAGCGGGGGTGGGGAATGAGCAGTTCTTC. This encodes CATSILLAGVGNEQFF. This rearrangement joins TRBV15 to TRBJ2-1; 11 bases fit TRBD2. This CDR3 has 16 amino acids. The trim removed 4 bases at V and 7 bases at J, leaving 9 bases unmatched. The germline V gene has CDR1 LNHNV and CDR2 YYDKDF (reference sequence).

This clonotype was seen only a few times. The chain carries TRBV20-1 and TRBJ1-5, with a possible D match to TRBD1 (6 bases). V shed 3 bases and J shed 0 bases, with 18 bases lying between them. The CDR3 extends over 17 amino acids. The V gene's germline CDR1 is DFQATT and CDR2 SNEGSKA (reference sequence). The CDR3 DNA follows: TGCAGTGCTAGTTCGGGGGCCAGGGGTTATAGCAATCAGCCCCAGCATTTT. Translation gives CSASSGARGYSNQPQHF.

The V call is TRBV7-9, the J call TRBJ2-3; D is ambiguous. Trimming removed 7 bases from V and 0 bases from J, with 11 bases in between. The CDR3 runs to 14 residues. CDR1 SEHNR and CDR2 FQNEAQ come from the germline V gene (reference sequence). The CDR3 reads CASTEERSTDTQYF. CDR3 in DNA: TGTGCCAGCACCGAGGAAAGAAGCACAGATACGCAGTATTTT.

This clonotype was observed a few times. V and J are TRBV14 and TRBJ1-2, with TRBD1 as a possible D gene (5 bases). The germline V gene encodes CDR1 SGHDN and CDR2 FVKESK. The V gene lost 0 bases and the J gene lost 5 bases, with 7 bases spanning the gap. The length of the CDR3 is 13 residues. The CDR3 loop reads CASSQDWGYGYTF. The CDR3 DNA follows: TGTGCCAGCAGCCAAGACTGGGGGTATGGCTACACCTTC.

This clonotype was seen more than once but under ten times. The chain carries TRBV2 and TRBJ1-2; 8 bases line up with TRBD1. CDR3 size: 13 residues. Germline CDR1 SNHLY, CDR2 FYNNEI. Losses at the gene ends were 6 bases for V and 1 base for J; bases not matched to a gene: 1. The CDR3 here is CASRQGGNYGYTF. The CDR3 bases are TGTGCCAGCAGACAGGGGGGTAACTATGGCTACACCTTC.

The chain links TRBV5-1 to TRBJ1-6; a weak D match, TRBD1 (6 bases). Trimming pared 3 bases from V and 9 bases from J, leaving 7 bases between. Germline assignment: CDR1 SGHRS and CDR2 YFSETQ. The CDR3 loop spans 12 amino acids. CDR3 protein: CASSSDSSPLHF. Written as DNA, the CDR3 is TGCGCCAGCAGCTCGGACAGTTCACCCCTCCACTTT.

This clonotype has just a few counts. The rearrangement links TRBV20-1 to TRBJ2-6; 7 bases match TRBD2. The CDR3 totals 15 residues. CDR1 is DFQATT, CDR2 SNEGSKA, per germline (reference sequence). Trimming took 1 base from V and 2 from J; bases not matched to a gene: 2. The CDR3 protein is CSARGGGAGANVLTF. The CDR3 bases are TGCAGTGCTAGAGGGGGGGGTGCTGGGGCCAACGTCCTGACTTTC.

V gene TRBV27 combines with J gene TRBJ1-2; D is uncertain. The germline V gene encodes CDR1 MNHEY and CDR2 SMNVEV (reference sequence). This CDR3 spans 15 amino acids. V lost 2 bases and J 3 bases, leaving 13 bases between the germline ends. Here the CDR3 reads CASSLAPGAYYGYTF. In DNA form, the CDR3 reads TGTGCCAGCAGTTTAGCCCCGGGCGCTTACTATGGCTACACCTTC.

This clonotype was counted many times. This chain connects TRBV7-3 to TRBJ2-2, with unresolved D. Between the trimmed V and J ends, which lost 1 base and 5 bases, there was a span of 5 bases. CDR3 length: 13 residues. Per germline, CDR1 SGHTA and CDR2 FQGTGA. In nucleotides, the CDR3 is TGTGCCAGCAGCTTAAGTGAGACCGGGGAGCTGTTTTTT. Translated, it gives CASSLSETGELFF. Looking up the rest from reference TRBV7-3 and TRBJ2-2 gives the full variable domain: GAGVSQTPSNKVTEKGKYVELRCDPISGHTALYWYRQSLGQGPEFLIYFQGTGAADDSGLPNDRFFAVRPEGSVSTLKIQRTERGDSAVYLCASSLSETGELFFGEGSRLTVL.

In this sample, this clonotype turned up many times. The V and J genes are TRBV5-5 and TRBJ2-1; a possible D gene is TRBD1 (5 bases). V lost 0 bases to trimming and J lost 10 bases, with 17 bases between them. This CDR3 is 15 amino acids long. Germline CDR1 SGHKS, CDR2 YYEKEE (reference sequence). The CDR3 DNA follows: TGTGCCAGCAGCTTGGCAGGGCCCAAGAGTGGGGAGCAGTTCTTC. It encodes CASSLAGPKSGEQFF.

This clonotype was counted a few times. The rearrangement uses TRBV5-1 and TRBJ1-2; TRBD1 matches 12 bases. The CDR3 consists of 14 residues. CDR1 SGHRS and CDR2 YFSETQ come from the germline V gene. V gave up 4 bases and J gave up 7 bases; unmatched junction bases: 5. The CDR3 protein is CASSAGTGGVGYTF. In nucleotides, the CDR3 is TGCGCCAGCAGCGCAGGGACAGGGGGCGTTGGCTACACCTTC.

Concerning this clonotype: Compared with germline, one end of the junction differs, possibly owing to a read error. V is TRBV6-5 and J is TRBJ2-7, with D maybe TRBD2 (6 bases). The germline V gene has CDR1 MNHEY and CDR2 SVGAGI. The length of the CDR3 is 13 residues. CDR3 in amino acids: CDSSPWRGYEQYF. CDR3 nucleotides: TGTGACAGCAGCCCCTGGCGGGGCTACGAGCAGTACTTC.

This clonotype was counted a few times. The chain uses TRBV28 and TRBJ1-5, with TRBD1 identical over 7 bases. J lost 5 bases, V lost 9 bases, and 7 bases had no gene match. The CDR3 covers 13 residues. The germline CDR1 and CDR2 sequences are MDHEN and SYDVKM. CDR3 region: CASRGTVDQPQHF. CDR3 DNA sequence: TGTGCCAGTCGGGGGACAGTTGATCAGCCCCAGCATTTT.

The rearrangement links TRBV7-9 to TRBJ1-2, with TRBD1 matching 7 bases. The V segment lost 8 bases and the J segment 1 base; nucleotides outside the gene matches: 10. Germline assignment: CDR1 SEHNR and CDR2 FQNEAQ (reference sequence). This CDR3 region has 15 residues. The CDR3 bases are TGTGCCAGCTCGAACTTCGGACAGGATAACTATGGCTACACCTTC. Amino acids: CASSNFGQDNYGYTF.

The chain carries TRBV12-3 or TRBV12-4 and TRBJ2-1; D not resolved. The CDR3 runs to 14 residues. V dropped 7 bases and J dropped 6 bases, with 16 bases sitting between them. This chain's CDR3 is CASNTSRRGNEQFF. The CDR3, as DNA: TGTGCCAGCAACACCTCACGGCGAGGCAATGAGCAGTTCTTC.